The 11 T cell receptor beta chains reported below all come from one sample, sequenced in a study of blood T cell repertoires in COVID-19. TCRdb's copy holds only in-frame clones and misses some; the assay was immunoSEQ multiplex PCR. The sample comprises 260,000 or so clones, 83% of which are singletons, and 3% to 4% rests with the top ten. The sample consisted of PBMCs or T cells enriched from blood (not recorded which). Receptors were obtained from a woman between 40 and 55 years old who had been exposed to COVID-19.

CDR3 bases: TGTGCCAGCAGCTTAGGGACTAGCGGGGGGGCAGATACGCAGTATTTT. This translates into CASSLGTSGGADTQYF. The genes are TRBV7-3 and TRBJ2-3; 16 nucleotides match TRBD2. V lost 2 bases to trimming and J lost 4 bases; unmatched junction nucleotides: 0. CDR1 and CDR2 from the germline V gene are SGHTA and FQGTGA. The CDR3 spans 16 residues.

The chain is built from TRBV28 and TRBJ1-5; possibly TRBD1 for D (6 bases). Germline values: CDR1 MDHEN, CDR2 SYDVKM. This CDR3 has 16 amino acids. V dropped 5 bases and J dropped 4 bases, with 18 bases sitting between them. As DNA, the CDR3 is TGTGCCAGCAGTCCCCTTTTGACAGGCCAAAATCAGCCCCAGCATTTT. Amino acids: CASSPLLTGQNQPQHF.

V usage is TRBV29-1 and J usage is TRBJ1-2, with D unresolved. V was shortened by 7 bases and J by 3 bases, with 12 bases between the two germline ends. CDR3 size: 12 residues. Germline loops: CDR1 SQVTM, CDR2 ANQGSEA. The DNA of the CDR3 is TGCAGCGATTACAAAGATTACTATGGCTACACCTTC. Protein product: CSDYKDYYGYTF.

The CDR3 bases are TGTGCCAGCAGCGCAGAGAGGTCGCGGAATCTTAATGAAAAACTGTTTTTT. Its translation: CASSAERSRNLNEKLFF. This chain joins TRBV14 and TRBJ1-4; D remains ambiguous. The germline V and J ends were trimmed by 5 bases and 4 bases, with 20 bases remaining between them. This CDR3 region has 17 residues. CDR1 and CDR2 (germline): SGHDN, FVKESK.

This clone was counted once. Other DNA sequences of this sample code for an identical CDR3. This chain joins TRBV6-5 and TRBJ1-4, with 8 bases identical to TRBD1. This CDR3 spans 14 amino acids. Germline V gene lookup returns CDR1 MNHEY and CDR2 SVGAGI. With V trimmed by 6 bases and J by 6 bases, 6 bases remained unmatched. The DNA for the CDR3 is TGTGCCAGCAGCCTCGACAGGGGTTATGAAAAACTGTTTTTT. Its protein product is CASSLDRGYEKLFF.

This chain links TRBV7-9 with TRBJ2-2; the match to TRBD1 covers 7 bases. The CDR3 has 18 amino acids. V shed 5 bases, J shed 0 bases, and the junction held 12 bases outside the gene matches. Per the germline V gene, CDR1 is SEHNR and CDR2 is FQNEAQ (reference sequence). CDR3 amino acids: CASSPQALTGANTGELFF. CDR3 DNA: TGTGCCAGCAGCCCACAAGCCTTAACAGGGGCGAACACCGGGGAGCTGTTTTTT. Together with reference TRBV7-9 and TRBJ2-2, the CDR3 gives the full variable domain: DTGVSQNPRHKITKRGQNVTFRCDPISEHNRLYWYRQTLGQGPEFLTYFQNEAQLEKSRLLSDRFSAERPKGSFSTLEIQRTEQGDSAMYLCASSPQALTGANTGELFFGEGSRLTVL.

The gene calls are TRBV6-7 and TRBJ2-1, with 9 positions matching TRBD1. TRBV6-7 is flagged as an ORF with uncertain function. The CDR3 runs to 16 residues. The J segment lost 2 bases and the V segment lost 6 bases, leaving 8 bases of the junction unmatched. CDR3 DNA sequence: TGTGCCAGCAGAGAGGACCGGGACAGGGCCTACAATGAGCAGTTCTTC. This codes for CASREDRDRAYNEQFF.

This clone was observed a single time. V and J are TRBV6-4 and TRBJ1-5, with D unresolved. Germline-derived CDR1 and CDR2 are MRHNA and SNTAGT. Trimming left V 6 bases short and J 0 bases short, with 6 bases between. The CDR3 runs to 13 residues. In DNA, the CDR3 is TGTGCCAGCAGCCCAGATAGCAATCAGCCCCAGCATTTT. Translation gives CASSPDSNQPQHF.

The CDR3 DNA sequence: TGTGCCAGCAGCTCTCCGGGGGGGGCGCAAGGCGAGCAGTACTTC. Protein product: CASSSPGGAQGEQYF. The genes are TRBV11-2 and TRBJ2-7, with TRBD2 matching 8 bases. From germline, CDR1 is SGHAT and CDR2 FQNNGV. The CDR3 is 15 amino acids. Losses at the gene ends were 4 bases for V and 6 bases for J; bases not matched to a gene: 11.

The chain uses TRBV29-1 and TRBJ2-1; 9 bases are a match to TRBD1. Losses at the gene ends were 6 bases for V and 2 bases for J; bases not matched to a gene: 5. This CDR3 is built from 14 residues. Germline CDR1 is SQVTM and CDR2 is ANQGSEA. The CDR3 here is CSVTRDRAYNEQFF. The CDR3 nucleotides are TGCAGCGTGACCCGGGACAGGGCCTACAATGAGCAGTTCTTC.

This clone turned up a few times. The chain recombines TRBV5-6 with TRBJ2-5, with D perhaps TRBD2 (6 bases). V was shortened by 4 bases and J by 5 bases, with 21 bases between the two germline ends. Germline assignment: CDR1 SGHDT and CDR2 YYEEEE. The CDR3 has 16 amino acids. CDR3 region: CASSPGTFGHFETQYF. In nucleotides, the CDR3 is TGTGCCAGCAGCCCAGGGACTTTTGGTCACTTTGAGACCCAGTACTTC. The full variable domain, in which reference TRBV5-6 and TRBJ2-5 provide the parts outside the CDR3, is DAGVTQSPTHLIKTRGQQVTLRCSPKSGHDTVSWYQQALGQGPQFIFQYYEEEERQRGNFPDRFSGHQFPNYSSELNVNALLLGDSALYLCASSPGTFGHFETQYFGPGTRLLVL.